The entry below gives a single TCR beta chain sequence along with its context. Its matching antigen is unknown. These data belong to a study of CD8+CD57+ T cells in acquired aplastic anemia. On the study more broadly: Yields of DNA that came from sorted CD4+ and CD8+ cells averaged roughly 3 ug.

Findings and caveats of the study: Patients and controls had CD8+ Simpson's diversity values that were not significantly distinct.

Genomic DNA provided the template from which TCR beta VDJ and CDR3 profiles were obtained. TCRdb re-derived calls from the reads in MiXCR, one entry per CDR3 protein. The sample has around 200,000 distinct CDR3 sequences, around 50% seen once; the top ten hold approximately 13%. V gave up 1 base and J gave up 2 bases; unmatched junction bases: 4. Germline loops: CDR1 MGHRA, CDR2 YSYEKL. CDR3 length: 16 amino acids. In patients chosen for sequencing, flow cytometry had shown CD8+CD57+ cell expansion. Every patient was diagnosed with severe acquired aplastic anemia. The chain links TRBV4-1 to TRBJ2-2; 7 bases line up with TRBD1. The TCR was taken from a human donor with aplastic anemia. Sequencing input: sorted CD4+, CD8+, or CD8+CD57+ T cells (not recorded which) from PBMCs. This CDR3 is CASSQGDRINTGELFF. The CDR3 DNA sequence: TGCGCCAGCAGCCAAGGGGACAGAATTAACACCGGGGAGCTGTTTTTT.